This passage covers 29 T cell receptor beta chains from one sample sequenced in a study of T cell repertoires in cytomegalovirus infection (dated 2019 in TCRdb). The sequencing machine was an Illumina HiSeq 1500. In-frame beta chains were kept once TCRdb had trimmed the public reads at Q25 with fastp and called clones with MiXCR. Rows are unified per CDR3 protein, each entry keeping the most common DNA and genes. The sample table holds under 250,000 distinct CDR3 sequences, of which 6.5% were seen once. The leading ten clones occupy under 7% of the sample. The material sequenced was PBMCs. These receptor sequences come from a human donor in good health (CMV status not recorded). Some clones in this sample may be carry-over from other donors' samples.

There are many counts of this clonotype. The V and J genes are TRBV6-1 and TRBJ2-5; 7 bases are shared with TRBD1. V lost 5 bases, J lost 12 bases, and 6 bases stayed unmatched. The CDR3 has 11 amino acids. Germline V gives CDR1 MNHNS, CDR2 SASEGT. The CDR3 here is CASSPGTEEYF. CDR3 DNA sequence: TGTGCCAGCAGTCCCGGGACAGAGGAGTACTTC.

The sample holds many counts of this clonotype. The CDR3 is CASSPQGLDYGYTF. The CDR3 DNA follows: TGTGCCAGCAGCCCCCAGGGACTTGACTATGGCTACACCTTC. The rearrangement joins TRBV7-2 to TRBJ1-2, with a possible D match to TRBD1 (5 bases). V dropped 5 bases and J dropped 3 bases, with 13 bases sitting between them. Germline lookup yields CDR1 SGHTA and CDR2 FQGNSA. The CDR3 totals 14 residues.

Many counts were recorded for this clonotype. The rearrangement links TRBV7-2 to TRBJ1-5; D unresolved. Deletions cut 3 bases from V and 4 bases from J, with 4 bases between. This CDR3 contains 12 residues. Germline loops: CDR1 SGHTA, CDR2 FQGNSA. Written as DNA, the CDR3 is TGTGCCAGCAGCTTCGATAATCAGCCCCAGCATTTT. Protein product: CASSFDNQPQHF.

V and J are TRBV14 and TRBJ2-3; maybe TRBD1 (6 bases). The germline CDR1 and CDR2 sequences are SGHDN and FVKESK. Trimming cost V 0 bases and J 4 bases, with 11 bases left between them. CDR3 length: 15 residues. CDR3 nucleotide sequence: TGTGCCAGCAGCCAAGAGAGGGGGTTTTCAGATACGCAGTATTTT. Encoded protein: CASSQERGFSDTQYF.

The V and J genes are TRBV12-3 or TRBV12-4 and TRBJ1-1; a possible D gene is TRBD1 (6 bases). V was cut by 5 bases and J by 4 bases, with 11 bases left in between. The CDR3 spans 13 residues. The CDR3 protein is CASSTTGFTEAFF. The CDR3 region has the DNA TGTGCCAGCAGTACAACAGGGTTCACTGAAGCTTTCTTT.

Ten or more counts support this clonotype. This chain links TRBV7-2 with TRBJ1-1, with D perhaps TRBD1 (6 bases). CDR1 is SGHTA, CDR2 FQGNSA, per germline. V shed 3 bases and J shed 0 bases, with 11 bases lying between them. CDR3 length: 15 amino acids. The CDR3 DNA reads TGTGCCAGCAGCTTGGTGGGGGGCATGAACACTGAAGCTTTCTTT. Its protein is CASSLVGGMNTEAFF.

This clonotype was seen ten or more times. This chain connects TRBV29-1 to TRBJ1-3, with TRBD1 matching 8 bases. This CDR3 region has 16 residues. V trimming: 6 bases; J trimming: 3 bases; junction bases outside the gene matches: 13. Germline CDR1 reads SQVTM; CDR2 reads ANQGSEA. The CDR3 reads CSVQGVGGSFGNTIYF. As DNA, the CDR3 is TGCAGCGTACAGGGGGTGGGGGGGTCGTTTGGAAACACCATATATTTT.

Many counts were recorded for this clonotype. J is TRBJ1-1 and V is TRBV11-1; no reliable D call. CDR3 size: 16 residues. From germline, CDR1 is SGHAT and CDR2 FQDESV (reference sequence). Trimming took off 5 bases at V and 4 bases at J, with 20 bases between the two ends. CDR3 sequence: CASSAGAVLGSTEAFF. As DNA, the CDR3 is TGTGCCAGCAGCGCCGGAGCGGTCTTGGGGAGCACTGAAGCTTTCTTT. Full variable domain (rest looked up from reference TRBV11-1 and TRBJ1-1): EAEVAQSPRYKITEKSQAVAFWCDPISGHATLYWYRQILGQGPELLVQFQDESVVDDSQLPKDRFSAERLKGVDSTLKIQPAELGDSAMYLCASSAGAVLGSTEAFFGQGTRLTVV.

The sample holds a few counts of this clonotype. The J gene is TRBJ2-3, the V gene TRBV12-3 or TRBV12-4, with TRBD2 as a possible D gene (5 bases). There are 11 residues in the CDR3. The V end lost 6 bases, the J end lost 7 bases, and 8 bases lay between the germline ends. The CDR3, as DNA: TGTGCCAGCAGCCCGGGAAATACGCAGTATTTT. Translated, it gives CASSPGNTQYF.

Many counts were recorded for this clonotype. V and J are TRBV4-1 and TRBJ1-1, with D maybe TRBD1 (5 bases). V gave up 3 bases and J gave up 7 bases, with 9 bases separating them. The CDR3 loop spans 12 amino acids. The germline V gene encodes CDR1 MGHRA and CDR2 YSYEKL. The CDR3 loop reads CASSHGTGEAFF. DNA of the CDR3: TGCGCCAGCAGCCACGGGACCGGTGAAGCTTTCTTT.

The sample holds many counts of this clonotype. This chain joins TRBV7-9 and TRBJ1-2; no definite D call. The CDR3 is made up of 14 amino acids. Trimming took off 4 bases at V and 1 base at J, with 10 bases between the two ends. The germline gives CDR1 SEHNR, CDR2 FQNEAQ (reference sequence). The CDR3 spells CASSSDGFNYGYTF. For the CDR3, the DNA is TGTGCCAGCAGCTCGGACGGCTTTAACTATGGCTACACCTTC.

CDR3 coding DNA: TGTGCCACCAGGAGCACGGCCTACAATGAGCAGTTCTTC. Its translation: CATRSTAYNEQFF. V usage is TRBV24-1 and J usage is TRBJ2-1; unclear D gene. This CDR3 contains 13 residues. In germline, CDR1 is KGHDR, CDR2 SFDVKD. V lost 7 bases and J lost 2, with 8 bases in between.

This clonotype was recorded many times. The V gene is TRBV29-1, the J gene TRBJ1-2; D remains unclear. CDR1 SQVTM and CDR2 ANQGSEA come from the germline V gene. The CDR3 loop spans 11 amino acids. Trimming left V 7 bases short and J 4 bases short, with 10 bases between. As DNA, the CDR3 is TGCAGCGCAGTAGCGGGCTATGGCTACACCTTC. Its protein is CSAVAGYGYTF.

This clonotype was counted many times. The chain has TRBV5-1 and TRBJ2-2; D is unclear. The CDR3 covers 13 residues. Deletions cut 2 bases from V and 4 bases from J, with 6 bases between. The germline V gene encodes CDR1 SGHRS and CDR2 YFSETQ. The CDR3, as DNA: TGCGCCAGCAGCTTAGACTCCACCGGGGAGCTGTTTTTT. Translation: CASSLDSTGELFF.

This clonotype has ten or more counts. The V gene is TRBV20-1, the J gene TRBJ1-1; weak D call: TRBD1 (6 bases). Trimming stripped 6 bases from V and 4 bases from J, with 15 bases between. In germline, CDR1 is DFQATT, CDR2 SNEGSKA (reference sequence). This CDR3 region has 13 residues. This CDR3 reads CSATGQSPTEAFF. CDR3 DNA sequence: TGCAGTGCCACGGGACAAAGCCCCACTGAAGCTTTCTTT.

CDR3 bases: TGTGCCAGCAGTTTTGTAGCGGGGTTGTACGAGCAGTACTTC. Translating it yields CASSFVAGLYEQYF. The V call is TRBV28, the J call TRBJ2-7; 8 positions match TRBD2. Germline loops: CDR1 MDHEN, CDR2 SYDVKM. The V and J ends lost 3 bases and 4 bases, in that order; junction bases with no gene match: 5. The CDR3 covers 14 residues.

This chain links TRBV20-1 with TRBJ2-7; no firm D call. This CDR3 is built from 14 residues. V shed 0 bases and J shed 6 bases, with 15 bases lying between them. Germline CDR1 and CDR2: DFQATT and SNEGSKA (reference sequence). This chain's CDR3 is CSARDRSSPAEQYF. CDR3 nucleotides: TGCAGTGCTAGAGATCGCAGCAGCCCAGCCGAGCAGTACTTC.

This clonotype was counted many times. CDR3 DNA sequence: TGTGCCAGCAGCAAGGGCAGGAACAATCAGCCCCAGCATTTT. Encoded protein: CASSKGRNNQPQHF. The chain combines TRBV7-8 with TRBJ1-5; D is uncertain. The CDR3 totals 14 residues. The germline V gene has CDR1 SGHVS and CDR2 FQNEAQ. Trimming shortened V by 5 bases and J by 3 bases, and 11 bases separated the two germline ends.

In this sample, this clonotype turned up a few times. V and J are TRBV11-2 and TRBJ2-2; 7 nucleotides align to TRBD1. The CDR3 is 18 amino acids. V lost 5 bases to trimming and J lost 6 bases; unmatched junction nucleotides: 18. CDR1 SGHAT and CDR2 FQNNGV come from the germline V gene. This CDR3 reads CASSPSIKGASSPGELFF. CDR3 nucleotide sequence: TGTGCCAGCAGCCCCTCTATAAAGGGGGCAAGTAGTCCCGGGGAGCTGTTTTTT.

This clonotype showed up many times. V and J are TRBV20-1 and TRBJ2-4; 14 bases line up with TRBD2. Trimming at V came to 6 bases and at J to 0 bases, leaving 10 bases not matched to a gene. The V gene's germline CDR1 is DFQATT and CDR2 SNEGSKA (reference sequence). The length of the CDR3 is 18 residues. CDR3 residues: CSALRLAGGPGAKNIQYF. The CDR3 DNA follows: TGCAGTGCCTTACGACTAGCGGGGGGGCCGGGAGCCAAAAACATTCAGTACTTC.

The CDR3 here is CSVGLAGEQYF. For the CDR3, the DNA is TGCAGCGTGGGACTAGCGGGGGAGCAGTACTTC. The chain joins TRBV29-1 to TRBJ2-7; 13 nucleotides line up with TRBD2. V trimming: 6 bases; J trimming: 7 bases; junction bases outside the gene matches: 0. CDR1 and CDR2 from the germline V gene are SQVTM and ANQGSEA. CDR3 size: 11 residues.

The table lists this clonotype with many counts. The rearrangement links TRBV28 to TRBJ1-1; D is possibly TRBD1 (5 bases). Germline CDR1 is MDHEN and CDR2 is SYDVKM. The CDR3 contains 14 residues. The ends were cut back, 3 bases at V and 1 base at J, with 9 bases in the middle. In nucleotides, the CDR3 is TGTGCCAGCAGTTTTTTGACAGCGAACACTGAAGCTTTCTTT. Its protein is CASSFLTANTEAFF.

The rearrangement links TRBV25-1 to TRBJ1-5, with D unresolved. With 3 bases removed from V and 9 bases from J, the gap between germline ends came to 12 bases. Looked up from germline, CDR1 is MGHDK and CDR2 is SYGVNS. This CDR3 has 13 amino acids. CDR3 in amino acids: CASSDLSSGPQHF. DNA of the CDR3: TGTGCCAGCAGTGACTTGAGCTCAGGGCCCCAGCATTTT.

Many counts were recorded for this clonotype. The CDR3 spells CASSFGLSSYNEQFF. The DNA for the CDR3 is TGTGCCAGCAGCTTCGGGCTGAGCTCCTACAATGAGCAGTTCTTC. This chain joins TRBV11-1 and TRBJ2-1; D uncertain. V was trimmed by 3 bases and J by 0 bases, leaving 9 bases between them. Per germline, CDR1 SGHAT and CDR2 FQDESV (reference sequence). There are 15 residues in the CDR3. The variable domain in full, with the rest retrieved from reference TRBV11-1 and TRBJ2-1, is EAEVAQSPRYKITEKSQAVAFWCDPISGHATLYWYRQILGQGPELLVQFQDESVVDDSQLPKDRFSAERLKGVDSTLKIQPAELGDSAMYLCASSFGLSSYNEQFFGPGTRLTVL.

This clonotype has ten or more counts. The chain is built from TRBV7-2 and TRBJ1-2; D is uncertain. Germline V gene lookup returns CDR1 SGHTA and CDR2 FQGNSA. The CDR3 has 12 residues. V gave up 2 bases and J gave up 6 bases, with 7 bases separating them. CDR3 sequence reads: CASSLIGNGYTF. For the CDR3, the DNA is TGTGCCAGCAGCTTAATAGGGAATGGCTACACCTTC.

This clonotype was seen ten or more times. CDR3 region: CASSPGLGQARVNEQFF. CDR3 DNA: TGTGCCAGCAGTCCAGGCCTCGGACAGGCCCGGGTAAATGAGCAGTTCTTC. The chain carries TRBV6-2 or TRBV6-3 and TRBJ2-1, with 7 bases matching TRBD1. Germline CDR1 MNHEY, CDR2 SVGEGT. This CDR3 is 17 amino acids long. The ends lost 5 bases at V and 7 bases at J; junction bases unmatched: 17.

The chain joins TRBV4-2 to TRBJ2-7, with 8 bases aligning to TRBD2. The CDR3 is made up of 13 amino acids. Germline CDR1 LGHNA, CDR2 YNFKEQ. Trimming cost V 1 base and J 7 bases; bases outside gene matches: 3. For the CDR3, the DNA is TGTGCCAGCAGCCAAGCGGGGGGGATTGAGCAGTACTTC. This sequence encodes CASSQAGGIEQYF.

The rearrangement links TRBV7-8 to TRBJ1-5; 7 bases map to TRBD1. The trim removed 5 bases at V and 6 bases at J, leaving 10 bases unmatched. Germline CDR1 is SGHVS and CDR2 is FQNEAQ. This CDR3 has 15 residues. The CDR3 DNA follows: TGTGCCAGCAGCGCCTTACAGGGGCCGAGTCAGCCCCAGCATTTT. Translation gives CASSALQGPSQPQHF.

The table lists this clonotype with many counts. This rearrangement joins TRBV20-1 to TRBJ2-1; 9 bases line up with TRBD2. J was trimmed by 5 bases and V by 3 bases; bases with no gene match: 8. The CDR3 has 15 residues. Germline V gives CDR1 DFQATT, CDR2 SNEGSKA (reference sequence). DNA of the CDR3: TGCAGTGCTAGGCCGGGACTAGCTGCCGACAATGAGCAGTTCTTC. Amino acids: CSARPGLAADNEQFF.